This TCR beta chain was recovered during a study of STAT5B mutations in CD4+ large granular lymphocyte leukemia. General study results and limits: Top patient clones used TRBV06 genes more often: 8/27 versus 2/35 in controls.

Profiling relied on immunoSEQ multiplex PCR, and the TCRdb table lists in-frame clones only, not all of them. The table includes around 20,000 clones, more than 75% detected once. In regard to this clone: Its antigen remains unknown.

CDR3 length equals 11 residues. The V gene's germline CDR1 is DFQATT and CDR2 SNEGSKA (reference sequence). The specimen was CD4+ T cells from blood buffy coats. The chain recombines TRBV20-1 with TRBJ2-3, with D possibly being TRBD2 (5 bases). The TCR sequence derives from a human donor in good health. CDR3 sequence: CRGGSTDTQYF. CDR3 nucleotide sequence: TGCAGGGGCGGGAGCACAGATACGCAGTATTTT.